The 18 T cell receptor beta chains reported below all come from one sample, sequenced in a study of blood T cell repertoires in COVID-19. Sequencing was performed with immunoSEQ multiplex PCR; in TCRdb, only in-frame clones are kept and a portion is missing. In the table there are 150,000 to 200,000 clones, roughly 85% of which are singletons. Sequenced material: peripheral blood. These receptor sequences come from a woman aged 45 to 65 with COVID-19, enrolled during active disease.

V gene TRBV13 combines with J gene TRBJ2-7; TRBD2 matches 7 bases. This CDR3 has 13 amino acids. The germline CDR1 and CDR2 sequences are PRHDT and FYEKMQ (reference sequence). The ends lost 10 bases at V and 0 bases at J; junction bases unmatched: 6. The CDR3 loop is CATLPGGSYEQYF. In DNA, the CDR3 is TGTGCCACACTTCCGGGGGGCTCCTACGAGCAGTACTTC.

The chain uses TRBV4-1 and TRBJ2-5; unclear D gene. Germline CDR1 MGHRA, CDR2 YSYEKL. The V and J ends lost 1 base and 1 base respectively, with 10 bases between them. This CDR3 spans 15 amino acids. The CDR3 is CASSQVASPQETQYF. The CDR3 nucleotides read TGCGCCAGCAGCCAAGTAGCTAGTCCCCAAGAGACCCAGTACTTC.

The rearrangement joins TRBV18 to TRBJ1-1; 8 nucleotides match TRBD1. J lost 5 bases, V lost 5 bases, and 4 bases had no gene match. The CDR3 length is 13 residues. Germline CDR1 reads KGHSH; CDR2 reads LQKENI. CDR3 sequence reads: CASSFQGATEAFF. CDR3 nucleotides: TGTGCCAGCTCATTTCAGGGGGCAACTGAAGCTTTCTTT. The full variable domain, rest sourced from reference TRBV18 and TRBJ1-1, is NAGVMQNPRHLVRRRGQEARLRCSPMKGHSHVYWYRQLPEEGLKFMVYLQKENIIDESGMPKERFSAEFPKEGPSILRIQQVVRGDSAAYFCASSFQGATEAFFGQGTRLTVV.

The chain links TRBV10-3 to TRBJ1-6; D remains ambiguous. The CDR3 runs to 16 residues. Trimming removed 3 bases from V and 3 bases from J, with 12 bases in between. Germline V gene sequence: CDR1 ENHRY, CDR2 SYGVKD. The CDR3 spells CAISDSRQIYNSPLHF. CDR3 nucleotide sequence: TGTGCCATCAGTGACTCTAGGCAGATCTATAATTCACCCCTCCACTTT.

This clone was observed a single time. The chain joins TRBV6-8 to TRBJ2-3, with D unresolved. The CDR3 runs 10 residues. V lost 7 bases to trimming and J lost 6 bases, with 5 bases between them. CDR1 is MNHGY, CDR2 SAAAGT, per germline. The CDR3 is CASTNDTQYF. In DNA, the CDR3 is TGTGCCAGCACTAATGATACGCAGTATTTT.

This clone appeared a few times. The rearrangement links TRBV2 to TRBJ1-2; D not certain. Germline V gene data show CDR1 as SNHLY and CDR2 as FYNNEI. CDR3 length: 16 residues. Deletions cut 0 bases from V and 4 bases from J, with 15 bases between. The CDR3, as DNA: TGTGCCAGCAGTGAAGCCTTCGGGAGGCTAGGCTATGGCTACACCTTC. Translation gives CASSEAFGRLGYGYTF.

The genes are TRBV5-1 and TRBJ1-5; weak D call: TRBD1 (6 bases). Deletions cut 2 bases from V and 2 bases from J, with 14 bases between. From germline, CDR1 is SGHRS and CDR2 YFSETQ. The CDR3 is made up of 16 amino acids. CDR3 amino acids: CASSLEPQGGNQPQHF. The CDR3, as DNA: TGCGCCAGCAGCTTAGAGCCACAGGGCGGCAATCAGCCCCAGCATTTT. The full variable domain, its missing parts supplied by reference TRBV5-1 and TRBJ1-5, is KAGVTQTPRYLIKTRGQQVTLSCSPISGHRSVSWYQQTPGQGLQFLFEYFSETQRNKGNFPGRFSGRQFSNSRSEMNVSTLELGDSALYLCASSLEPQGGNQPQHFGDGTRLSIL.

CDR3 DNA: TGCGCCAGCAGCTGGCCAGACAGGGAGGACACCGGGGAGCTGTTTTTT. Its protein is CASSWPDREDTGELFF. The chain couples TRBV5-1 to TRBJ2-2; TRBD1 might be the D (7 bases). V lost 3 bases to trimming and J lost 3 bases, with 15 bases between them. The germline gives CDR1 SGHRS, CDR2 YFSETQ. The CDR3 covers 16 residues.

V gene TRBV9 combines with J gene TRBJ1-3; no clear D. V lost 0 bases and J 0 bases, leaving 4 bases between the germline ends. CDR3 length: 14 amino acids. Germline CDR1 is SGDLS and CDR2 is YYNGEE. Here the CDR3 reads CASSVGSSGNTIYF. The CDR3 DNA reads TGTGCCAGCAGCGTAGGCAGCTCTGGAAACACCATATATTTT.

The rearrangement links TRBV7-6 to TRBJ2-2; 7 positions agree with TRBD1. J gave up 1 base and V 0 bases, and 2 bases lay outside the gene matches. Germline V gene lookup returns CDR1 SGHVS and CDR2 FNYEAQ. This CDR3 contains 16 residues. This chain's CDR3 is CASSLARTGNTGELFF. The CDR3 DNA sequence: TGTGCCAGCAGCTTAGCGCGGACAGGGAACACCGGGGAGCTGTTTTTT.

V usage is TRBV5-1 and J usage is TRBJ2-5, with 12 bases identical to TRBD2. The V segment lost 4 bases and the J segment 4 bases; nucleotides outside the gene matches: 5. The germline gives CDR1 SGHRS, CDR2 YFSETQ. The CDR3 length is 15 residues. This CDR3 is CASSKASGGVETQYF. The CDR3 nucleotides read TGCGCCAGCAGCAAAGCTAGCGGGGGGGTAGAGACCCAGTACTTC.

The chain employs TRBV2 and TRBJ1-4; 9 nucleotides agree with TRBD1. The CDR3 has 16 amino acids. Germline CDR1 is SNHLY and CDR2 is FYNNEI. Germline trimming cut 1 base from V and 8 bases from J; bases unmatched to any gene: 8. Here the CDR3 reads CASSEDLQGAGEKLFF. The CDR3 DNA reads as TGTGCCAGCAGTGAAGACTTACAGGGGGCTGGGGAAAAACTGTTTTTT. Full variable domain (outside the CDR3, taken from reference TRBV2 and TRBJ1-4): EPEVTQTPSHQVTQMGQEVILRCVPISNHLYFYWYRQILGQKVEFLVSFYNNEISEKSEIFDDQFSVERPDGSNFTLKIRSTKLEDSAMYFCASSEDLQGAGEKLFFGSGTQLSVL.

This clone was counted only a few times. The rearrangement joins TRBV4-2 to TRBJ2-7; D unclear. In germline, CDR1 is LGHNA, CDR2 YNFKEQ. This CDR3 is 14 amino acids long. The V gene lost 0 bases and the J gene lost 3 bases, with 9 bases spanning the gap. CDR3 coding DNA: TGTGCCAGCAGCCAAGATGCGGCTAGCTACGAGCAGTACTTC. Its protein product is CASSQDAASYEQYF.

Worth noting for this clone: This sample includes further DNA sequences coding for the same CDR3. The J gene is TRBJ1-1, the V gene TRBV6-2 or TRBV6-3; D may be TRBD1 (5 bases). This CDR3 comprises 13 residues. V lost 2 bases to trimming and J lost 2 bases, with 6 bases between them. CDR1 and CDR2 from the germline V gene are MNHEY and SVGEGT. The CDR3 coding sequence is TGTGCCAGCAGTTACCAGGGCAACACTGAAGCTTTCTTT. As protein: CASSYQGNTEAFF.

J is TRBJ2-7 and V is TRBV11-3; TRBD1 aligns across 8 bases. Germline V gene lookup returns CDR1 SGHNT and CDR2 YENEEA. The CDR3 totals 17 residues. After removal of 5 bases from V and 0 bases from J, the junction contained 12 bases not matched to a gene. The DNA for the CDR3 is TGTGCCAGCAGCCAAACTGCAGACAGGGGAAGCTCCTACGAGCAGTACTTC. Residues: CASSQTADRGSSYEQYF.

The CDR3 DNA reads TGTGCCAGCCCCCAGGGTTCCTCTGGAAACACCATATATTTT. Translating gives CASPQGSSGNTIYF. The chain links TRBV18 to TRBJ1-3; tentatively, D is TRBD1 (5 bases). The V gene's germline CDR1 is KGHSH and CDR2 LQKENI. The CDR3 length is 14 residues. V lost 8 bases to trimming and J lost 0 bases, with 11 bases between them.

The chain has TRBV11-3 and TRBJ2-2, with 12 bases aligning to TRBD2. Germline-derived CDR1 and CDR2 are SGHNT and YENEEA. The CDR3 consists of 15 residues. The ends lost 3 bases at V and 4 bases at J; junction bases unmatched: 0. The CDR3 DNA reads TGTGCCAGCAGCTTGACTAGCGGGGGCACCGGGGAGCTGTTTTTT. It codes for CASSLTSGGTGELFF.

The chain is built from TRBV27 and TRBJ2-1, with D possibly matching TRBD2 (7 bases). The germline V gene encodes CDR1 MNHEY and CDR2 SMNVEV (reference sequence). The CDR3 length is 13 residues. The V end was cut by 3 bases, the J end by 9 bases, with 12 bases between. The CDR3 protein is CASSFRGAGEQFF. DNA for the CDR3: TGTGCCAGCAGTTTCCGGGGGGCGGGTGAGCAGTTCTTC.